The next 22 T cell receptor beta chains were all read from a single sample in a study of control samples from healthy donors and cancer patients (dated by TCRdb to 2018 to 2020). Library generation was performed with the immunoSEQ multiplex PCR assay. Sourced from immuneACCESS, this table was stored by TCRdb with only in-frame sequences that have V and J called. A share of the clones is absent; for the studies checked, an unresolved V gene accounts for under half, and the remainder has no known explanation. The sample records more than 100,000 clones, around 88% of which are singletons. The ten biggest clones cover under 20% of the sample. Sequenced material: PBMCs. The source of these receptors is a man between 60 and 75 years old with lung cancer.

This clone was picked up one time. This chain connects TRBV27 to TRBJ2-5; TRBD2 might be the D (6 bases). CDR3 length: 14 amino acids. The germline V and J ends were trimmed by 2 bases and 5 bases, with 12 bases remaining between them. Germline V gene data show CDR1 as MNHEY and CDR2 as SMNVEV (reference sequence). CDR3 sequence (DNA): TGTGCCAGCAGTTTACTGGGGGGAGGCGAGACCCAGTACTTC. This encodes CASSLLGGGETQYF.

The gene calls are TRBV13 and TRBJ2-5; D gene uncertain. The CDR3 length is 14 residues. Trimming pared 0 bases from V and 1 base from J, leaving 6 bases between. Germline lookup yields CDR1 PRHDT and CDR2 FYEKMQ (reference sequence). The CDR3 region is CASSLGQIQETQYF. The CDR3 coding sequence is TGTGCCAGCAGCTTAGGACAGATCCAAGAGACCCAGTACTTC. The full variable domain, its missing parts supplied by reference TRBV13 and TRBJ2-5, is AAGVIQSPRHLIKEKRETATLKCYPIPRHDTVYWYQQGPGQDPQFLISFYEKMQSDKGSIPDRFSAQQFSDYHSELNMSSLELGDSALYFCASSLGQIQETQYFGPGTRLLVL.

The chain combines TRBV5-8 with TRBJ1-5, with D hard to call. Trimming stripped 1 base from V and 2 bases from J, with 13 bases between. There are 16 residues in the CDR3. The germline CDR1 and CDR2 sequences are SGHTS and YDEGEE. Here the CDR3 DNA reads TGTGCCAGCAGCTTGTTTCAAGGAGGTCGCAATCAGCCCCAGCATTTT. It yields the protein CASSLFQGGRNQPQHF.

The chain uses TRBV6-5 and TRBJ2-7; 8 bases map to TRBD1. Trimming cost V 8 bases and J 4 bases; bases outside gene matches: 4. The CDR3 consists of 12 residues. Germline V gene lookup returns CDR1 MNHEY and CDR2 SVGAGI. Here the CDR3 reads CASGTGKYEQYV. The DNA of the CDR3 is TGTGCCAGCGGGACAGGAAAGTACGAGCAGTACGTC.

The sample holds one count of this clone. The chain employs TRBV18 and TRBJ1-5, with no clear D. The germline V gene has CDR1 KGHSH and CDR2 LQKENI. V was trimmed by 2 bases and J by 4 bases, leaving 12 bases between them. The CDR3 has 15 amino acids. The CDR3 reads CASSPSYRENQPQHF. Written as DNA, the CDR3 is TGTGCCAGCTCACCAAGTTATCGGGAAAATCAGCCCCAGCATTTT.

This chain joins TRBV14 and TRBJ1-5; D might be TRBD1 (5 bases). Germline V gene sequence: CDR1 SGHDN, CDR2 FVKESK. Trimming took off 0 bases at V and 8 bases at J, with 8 bases between the two ends. CDR3 length: 13 residues. The CDR3 loop is CASSQDRGEPQHF. The DNA of the CDR3 is TGTGCCAGCAGCCAAGATCGAGGGGAGCCCCAGCATTTT.

J is TRBJ1-6 and V is TRBV30; 7 nucleotides match TRBD1. Trimming removed 3 bases from V and 7 bases from J; junction bases left unmatched: 9. The length of the CDR3 is 15 residues. Germline-derived CDR1 and CDR2 are GTSNPN and SVGIG (reference sequence). CDR3 residues: CAWRGGPVGNSPLHF. CDR3 DNA sequence: TGTGCCTGGAGAGGGGGCCCAGTGGGCAATTCACCCCTCCACTTT.

The V and J genes are TRBV25-1 and TRBJ1-6, with a tentative D call TRBD1 (5 bases). CDR1 is MGHDK and CDR2 is SYGVNS in the germline V gene. This CDR3 comprises 18 residues. V was clipped by 6 bases and J by 5 bases, with 23 bases between them. This CDR3 reads CASSKSPGPMRNNSPLHF. CDR3 nucleotide sequence: TGTGCCAGCAGCAAGTCCCCGGGACCGATGAGGAATAATTCACCCCTCCACTTT.

The chain has TRBV10-1 and TRBJ1-2; tentatively, D is TRBD1 (5 bases). Germline CDR1 reads WNHNN; CDR2 reads SYGVQD (reference sequence). Deletions cut 3 bases from V and 7 bases from J, with 9 bases between. The CDR3 is 12 amino acids. The DNA of the CDR3 is TGCGCCAGCAGTGACGGGACGTTTGGCTACACCTTC. Protein product: CASSDGTFGYTF.

This chain links TRBV10-2 with TRBJ2-1, with 9 bases aligning to TRBD1. Unmatched junction bases numbered 4, after V lost 7 bases and J lost 6 bases. CDR3 size: 13 residues. In germline, CDR1 is WSHSY, CDR2 SAAADI. The CDR3 sequence is CASKGTGLNEQFF. The CDR3 DNA is TGCGCCAGCAAGGGGACAGGGCTCAATGAGCAGTTCTTC.

The chain recombines TRBV6-1 with TRBJ2-1; possibly TRBD1 for D (6 bases). CDR1 MNHNS and CDR2 SASEGT come from the germline V gene. CDR3 length: 18 residues. V shed 4 bases and J shed 0 bases, with 19 bases lying between them. The CDR3 nucleotides are TGTGCCAGCAGTGGAGACCATTACAGGGCAAGCTCCTACAATGAGCAGTTCTTC. Translated, it gives CASSGDHYRASSYNEQFF.

V usage is TRBV7-9 and J usage is TRBJ2-5, with TRBD1 matching 8 bases. The CDR3 totals 14 residues. V lost 1 base and J lost 5; bases outside the gene matches: 3. CDR1 and CDR2 from the germline V gene are SEHNR and FQNEAQ (reference sequence). The CDR3 here is CASSLDAGGETQYF. The CDR3, as DNA: TGTGCCAGCAGCTTAGACGCAGGGGGCGAGACCCAGTACTTC.

The chain joins TRBV6-5 to TRBJ1-3; D remains unclear. The V gene's germline CDR1 is MNHEY and CDR2 SVGAGI. The CDR3 extends over 16 amino acids. Trimming removed 0 bases from V and 2 bases from J, with 11 bases in between. CDR3 sequence (DNA): TGTGCCAGCAGTTACTCTTCAGGATTCCCTGGAAACACCATATATTTT. It encodes CASSYSSGFPGNTIYF.

This chain connects TRBV2 to TRBJ1-1; possibly TRBD1 for D (5 bases). CDR1 is SNHLY, CDR2 FYNNEI, per germline. CDR3 size: 14 residues. The V and J ends lost 7 bases and 0 bases respectively, with 12 bases between them. CDR3 DNA: TGTGCCAGCACCAAGACGGGGCTGAACACTGAAGCTTTCTTT. It translates to CASTKTGLNTEAFF.

The chain is built from TRBV5-1 and TRBJ2-2; 7 bases agree with TRBD1. From germline, CDR1 is SGHRS and CDR2 YFSETQ. J gave up 4 bases and V 4 bases, and 7 bases lay outside the gene matches. The CDR3 runs 15 residues. CDR3 in amino acids: CASSPSTGLTGELFF. The CDR3 DNA is TGCGCCAGCAGCCCTTCGACAGGGCTCACCGGGGAGCTGTTTTTT.

This clone occurred once. DNA for the CDR3: TGTGCCAGCTCACCCTCACAGGGAGGGCACACTGAAGCTTTCTTT. Amino acids: CASSPSQGGHTEAFF. The rearrangement links TRBV18 to TRBJ1-1; D is perhaps TRBD1 (6 bases). Germline V gene lookup returns CDR1 KGHSH and CDR2 LQKENI. V lost 3 bases, J lost 3 bases, and 14 bases lay in between. The CDR3 has 15 residues.

The V and J genes are TRBV24-1 and TRBJ1-2, with 9 positions matching TRBD1. The ends lost 2 bases at V and 5 bases at J; junction bases unmatched: 5. CDR1 and CDR2 from the germline V gene are KGHDR and SFDVKD. CDR3 length equals 15 residues. CDR3 sequence reads: CATSDSGQGKYGYTF. Here the CDR3 DNA reads TGTGCCACCAGTGATTCTGGACAGGGGAAATATGGCTACACCTTC.

V is TRBV5-1 and J is TRBJ1-4; no clear D. V lost 2 bases and J lost 3, with 5 bases in between. CDR3 length: 13 residues. Germline V gene data show CDR1 as SGHRS and CDR2 as YFSETQ. CDR3: CASSFGSNEKLFF. The CDR3 DNA is TGCGCCAGCAGCTTCGGGTCTAATGAAAAACTGTTTTTT. The full variable domain, completed using reference TRBV5-1 and TRBJ1-4, is KAGVTQTPRYLIKTRGQQVTLSCSPISGHRSVSWYQQTPGQGLQFLFEYFSETQRNKGNFPGRFSGRQFSNSRSEMNVSTLELGDSALYLCASSFGSNEKLFFGSGTQLSVL.

The rearrangement joins TRBV6-5 to TRBJ2-7, with 8 bases aligning to TRBD1. The trim removed 11 bases at V and 2 bases at J, leaving 11 bases unmatched. The CDR3 totals 14 residues. Germline V CDR1 and CDR2: MNHEY, SVGAGI. CDR3 DNA: TGTGCCCGACGGGACAGGCCAGGTACCTACGAGCAGTACTTC. Protein: CARRDRPGTYEQYF.

CDR3 amino acids: CSVQGGDSGNTIYF. CDR3 sequence (DNA): TGCAGCGTTCAGGGGGGGGACTCTGGAAACACCATATATTTT. This sequence joins TRBV29-1 and TRBJ1-3, with 7 bases lining up with TRBD1. Trimming took 5 bases from V and 0 from J; bases not matched to a gene: 4. The length of the CDR3 is 14 residues. Germline values: CDR1 SQVTM, CDR2 ANQGSEA. Drawing the rest from reference TRBV29-1 and TRBJ1-3, the complete variable domain is SAVISQKPSRDICQRGTSLTIQCQVDSQVTMMFWYRQQPGQSLTLIATANQGSEATYESGFVIDKFPISRPNLTFSTLTVSNMSPEDSSIYLCSVQGGDSGNTIYFGEGSWLTVV.

V is TRBV6-6 and J is TRBJ1-1; TRBD1 might be the D (5 bases). V dropped 6 bases and J dropped 1 base, with 15 bases sitting between them. The CDR3 spans 15 residues. Germline V CDR1 and CDR2: MNHNY, SVGAGI (reference sequence). CDR3 DNA sequence: TGTGCCAGCAGACTCAACAGCGGGGGGAACACTGAAGCTTTCTTT. It yields the protein CASRLNSGGNTEAFF.

Worth noting for this clone: Other DNA sequences from this sample encode an identical CDR3 as well. The chain employs TRBV18 and TRBJ2-1, with TRBD2 matching over 8 bases. CDR1 is KGHSH, CDR2 LQKENI, per germline. The CDR3 contains 15 residues. V lost 0 bases to trimming and J lost 4 bases; unmatched junction nucleotides: 2. The DNA for the CDR3 is TGTGCCAGCTCACCACCAAGCGGGGGATACAATGAGCAGTTCTTC. Encoded protein: CASSPPSGGYNEQFF.